The rows below give T cell receptor beta chains drawn from one sample of a study of early T cells in non-severe SARS-CoV-2 infection. TCRdb reprocessed the 5' RACE reads with MiXCR, giving one entry per CDR3 protein. The sample carries 86,000 or so distinct CDR3 sequences, around 15% recorded once. Sequences were obtained from whole blood. The receptors here all came from an adult who was a healthcare worker with PCR-confirmed SARS-CoV-2 infection or an uninfected control (not recorded which). Both conserved end residues are part of each CDR3. Not all rows give a size; the values are once, few, many and, for expanded clones, a class.

len	j_gene	abundance	v_gene	CDR3aa
13	TRBJ2-3	once	TRBV15	CATSSINADTQYF
14	TRBJ2-7	many	TRBV4-1	CASSLGLATYEQYF
16	TRBJ2-7	few	TRBV7-2	CASSLGAGASSYEQYF
14	TRBJ2-2	.	TRBV11-2	CASSPAGGYRELFF
16	TRBJ1-1	.	TRBV11-2	CASIQIIGGANTEAFF
15	TRBJ2-5	many	TRBV11-3	CASSLGRGGEETQYF
14	TRBJ2-5	few	TRBV5-1	CASSWDRVDGTQYF
17	TRBJ2-7	few	TRBV20-1	CSALKIADRVNLYEQYF
13	TRBJ2-5	many	TRBV7-6	CASSHWREETQYF
13	TRBJ1-6	.	TRBV14	CASSSRVFSPLHF
12	TRBJ2-7	.	TRBV12-3/TRBV12-4	CASSSPSYEQYF
16	TRBJ2-1	many	TRBV10-1	CASSDQGLASYNEQFF
15	TRBJ2-5	.	TRBV10-1	CASRAPAGGKETQYF
13	TRBJ1-4	few	TRBV29-1	CSVGGGAAEKLFF
12	TRBJ1-1	.	TRBV7-9	CASSLGLSEAFF
14	TRBJ2-7	.	TRBV5-5	CASSSHRGSYEQYF
15	TRBJ2-7	.	TRBV28	CASRDYSGGPYEQYF
15	TRBJ2-3	few	TRBV19	CASTSGGSSTDTQYF
11	TRBJ2-5	.	TRBV21-1	CAHKQTETQYF
14	TRBJ2-7	many	TRBV9	CASSTRGTSYEQYF
17	TRBJ2-2	.	TRBV7-9	CASSPLVGQGATGELFF
14	TRBJ2-7	few	TRBV20-1	CSAYSGRSSYEQYF
16	TRBJ2-2	many	TRBV5-1	CASSLALAGLAGELFF
14	TRBJ1-1	.	TRBV18	CASSPHEYFTEAFF
15	TRBJ1-4	many	TRBV18	CASSLTGATNEKLFF
14	TRBJ2-5	many	TRBV29-1	CSVVPLDSGETQYF
17	TRBJ2-2	many	TRBV7-8	CASSPGAGTGSTGELFF
14	TRBJ2-7	.	TRBV29-1	CSVEGGRAPYEQYF
12	TRBJ1-2	many	TRBV29-1	CSVVDRFYGYTF
13	TRBJ1-1	few	TRBV3-1	CASSQVEGLGAFF
15	TRBJ2-3	few	TRBV11-2	CASSLTSVITDTQYF
13	TRBJ2-7	few	TRBV5-6	CASSRDRGTEQYF
16	TRBJ1-1	.	TRBV20-1	CSADTRDRRLGTEAFF
13	TRBJ2-7	.	TRBV3-1	CASSLAEGAEKYF
14	TRBJ2-1	few	TRBV6-5	CASSPQTSYNEQFF
14	TRBJ2-2	.	TRBV30	CAWNRQGNSGELFF
14	TRBJ1-3	many	TRBV3-1	CASSQRGRGNTIYF
15	TRBJ1-2	few	TRBV5-6	CASSSDREESYGYTF
13	TRBJ2-3	.	TRBV9	CASSALAGDTQYF
17	TRBJ1-1	many	TRBV7-8	CASQQRRLGLMNTEAFF
14	TRBJ2-1	.	TRBV5-1	CASSLGVTYNEQFF
15	TRBJ1-1	.	TRBV7-6	CASSSNEGRNYEAFF